This paragraph reports one T cell receptor beta chain. Its specificity is not known. CDR3 length equals 16 residues. The germline gives CDR1 SEHNR, CDR2 FQNEAQ (reference sequence). Trimming shortened V by 5 bases and J by 0 bases, and 16 bases separated the two germline ends. This sample was taken from a study of cytomegalovirus exposure and HLA in healthy donors. General observations from the study: Most TCR sequences showed up rarely, but some public TCRs showed up in many donors. Researchers catalogued approximately 170 TCR beta chains as cytomegalovirus-associated. Confirmation was obtained in vitro that a few CMV-associated chains are specific for CMV antigens.

The repertoire was sequenced with immunoSEQ multiplex PCR; TCRdb's copy has only in-frame clones and lacks some. The table records 220,000 or so clones, around 80% of them present only once. This sequence joins TRBV7-9 and TRBJ1-1; D perhaps matches TRBD1 (5 bases). This sequence originates from a woman between 25 and 40 years old in good health and CMV-seropositive. The sequenced material came from PBMCs. CDR3 nucleotide sequence: TGTGCCAGCAGCCTAGGGGATGGTCCGGTGAACACTGAAGCTTTCTTT. This encodes CASSLGDGPVNTEAFF.